These 3 T cell receptor beta chains share one sample of origin, sequenced in a study of T-cell reconstitution after alpha-beta-depleted transplantation in children. TCRbeta library preparation incorporated unique molecular identifiers. TCRdb re-called the PCR reads through MiXCR, storing one row per CDR3 protein. The profile covers around 300,000 distinct CDR3 sequences, with 11% appearing a single time and around a quarter taken by the ten largest. Sequenced material: peripheral blood, taken 180 days after TCRalphabeta/CD19-depleted stem cell transplant. The receptor source for this set is a male patient between 2 and 10 years old who had a stem cell transplant for chronic granulomatous disease, so the T cells may come from the graft donor.

This clonotype was seen many times. The genes are TRBV20-1 and TRBJ2-7; maybe TRBD2 (6 bases). Germline values: CDR1 DFQATT, CDR2 SNEGSKA (reference sequence). V was clipped by 1 base and J by 4 bases, with 14 bases between them. This CDR3 is built from 14 residues. The DNA for the CDR3 is TGCAGTGCTAGAGCGGGAGCGATTCCTTACGAGCAGTACTTC. Encoded protein: CSARAGAIPYEQYF.

This clonotype showed up many times. The J gene is TRBJ1-2, the V gene TRBV7-2; D unresolved. Germline V gene lookup returns CDR1 SGHTA and CDR2 FQGNSA. The CDR3 has 14 residues. Trimming shortened V by 2 bases and J by 7 bases, and 14 bases separated the two germline ends. The CDR3 region has the DNA TGTGCCAGCAGCTTACGTTTTGGGGATAGTGGCTACACCTTC. It codes for CASSLRFGDSGYTF.

This clonotype came up many times. The gene calls are TRBV7-8 and TRBJ2-7; D uncertain. The CDR3 consists of 14 residues. Germline V lookup: CDR1 SGHVS, CDR2 FQNEAQ. The ends were cut back, 4 bases at V and 2 bases at J, with 12 bases in the middle. This CDR3 reads CASSSHNIPYEQYF. The CDR3 DNA follows: TGTGCCAGCAGCTCCCATAATATCCCCTACGAGCAGTACTTC.